This T cell receptor (beta chain) was found in a study of blood T cell repertoires in COVID-19. Assay: immunoSEQ multiplex PCR; the TCRdb copy retains only in-frame clones and omits some. The sample includes approximately 140,000 clones, roughly 87% of them seen just once. This CDR3 comprises 15 residues. Trimming pared 1 base from V and 4 bases from J, leaving 13 bases between. Germline V gene sequence: CDR1 SGHRS, CDR2 YFSETQ. The origin of this receptor is a woman aged 40 to 55 who had been exposed to COVID-19. The chain uses TRBV5-1 and TRBJ2-3; tentatively, D is TRBD1 (7 bases). Sequenced: PBMCs or T cells enriched from blood (not recorded which). The CDR3 region has the DNA TGCGCCAGCAGCTTGCCGCGGGACAGCCCAGATACGCAGTATTTT. Protein sequence: CASSLPRDSPDTQYF. The entire variable domain, with the rest obtained from reference TRBV5-1 and TRBJ2-3, is as follows: KAGVTQTPRYLIKTRGQQVTLSCSPISGHRSVSWYQQTPGQGLQFLFEYFSETQRNKGNFPGRFSGRQFSNSRSEMNVSTLELGDSALYLCASSLPRDSPDTQYFGPGTRLTVL.